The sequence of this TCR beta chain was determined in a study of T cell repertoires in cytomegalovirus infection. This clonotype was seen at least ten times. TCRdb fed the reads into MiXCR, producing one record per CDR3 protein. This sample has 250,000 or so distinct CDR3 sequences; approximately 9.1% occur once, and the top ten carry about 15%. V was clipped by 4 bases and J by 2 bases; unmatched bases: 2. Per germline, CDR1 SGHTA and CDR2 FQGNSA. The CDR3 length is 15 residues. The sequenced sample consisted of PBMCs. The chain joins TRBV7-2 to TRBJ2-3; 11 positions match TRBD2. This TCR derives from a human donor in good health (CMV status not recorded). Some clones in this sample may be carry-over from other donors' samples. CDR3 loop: CASSSSGRSTDTQYF. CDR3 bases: TGTGCCAGCAGCTCTAGCGGGAGGTCCACAGATACGCAGTATTTT.